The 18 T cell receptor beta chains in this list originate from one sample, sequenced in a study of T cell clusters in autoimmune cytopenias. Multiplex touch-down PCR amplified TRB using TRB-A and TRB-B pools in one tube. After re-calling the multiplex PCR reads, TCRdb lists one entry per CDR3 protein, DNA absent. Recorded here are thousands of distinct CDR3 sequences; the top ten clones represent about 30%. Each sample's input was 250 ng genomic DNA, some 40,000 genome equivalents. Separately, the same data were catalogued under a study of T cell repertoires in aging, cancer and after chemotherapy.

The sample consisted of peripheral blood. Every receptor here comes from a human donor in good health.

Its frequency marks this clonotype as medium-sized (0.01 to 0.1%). CDR3 sequence: CASSLRTANSPLHF. V and J are TRBV11-1 and TRBJ1-6; lacking DNA, the TRBD1 call made by TCRdb goes unchecked. Germline CDR1 is SGHAT and CDR2 is FQDESV (reference sequence). The CDR3 has 14 residues. Looking up the rest from reference TRBV11-1 and TRBJ1-6 gives the full variable domain: EAEVAQSPRYKITEKSQAVAFWCDPISGHATLYWYRQILGQGPELLVQFQDESVVDDSQLPKDRFSAERLKGVDSTLKIQPAELGDSAMYLCASSLRTANSPLHFGNGTRLTVT.

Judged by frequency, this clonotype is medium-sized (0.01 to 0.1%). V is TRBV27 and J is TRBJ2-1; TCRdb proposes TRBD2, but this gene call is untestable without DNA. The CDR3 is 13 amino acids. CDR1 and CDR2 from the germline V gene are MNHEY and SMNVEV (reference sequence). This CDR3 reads CASSLGLYNEQFF.

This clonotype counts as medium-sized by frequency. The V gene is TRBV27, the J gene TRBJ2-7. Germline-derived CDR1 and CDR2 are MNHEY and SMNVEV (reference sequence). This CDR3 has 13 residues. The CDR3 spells CATATAPSYEQYF.

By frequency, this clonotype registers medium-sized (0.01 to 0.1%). The chain's CDR3 is CASKGRNNEKLFF. This chain connects TRBV19 to TRBJ1-4; no DNA is available, so the TRBD1 call from TCRdb remains unchecked. CDR1 LNHDA and CDR2 SQIVND come from the germline V gene (reference sequence). This CDR3 contains 13 residues.

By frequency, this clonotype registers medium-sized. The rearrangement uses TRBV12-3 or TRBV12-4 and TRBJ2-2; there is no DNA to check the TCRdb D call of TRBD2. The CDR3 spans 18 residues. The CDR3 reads CASSFRTSGRAGTGELFF.

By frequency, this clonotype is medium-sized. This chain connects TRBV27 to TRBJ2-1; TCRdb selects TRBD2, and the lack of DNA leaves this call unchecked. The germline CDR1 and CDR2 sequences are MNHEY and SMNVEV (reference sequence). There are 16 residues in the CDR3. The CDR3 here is CASSQPGTSGYNEQFF.

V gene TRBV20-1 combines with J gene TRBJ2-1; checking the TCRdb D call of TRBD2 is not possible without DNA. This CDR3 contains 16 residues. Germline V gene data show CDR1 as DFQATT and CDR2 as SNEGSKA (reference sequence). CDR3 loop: CSARGLAGSSYNEQFF.

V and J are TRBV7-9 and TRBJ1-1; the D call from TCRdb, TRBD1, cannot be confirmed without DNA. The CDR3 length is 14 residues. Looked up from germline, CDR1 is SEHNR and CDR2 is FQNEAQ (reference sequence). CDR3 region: CAPEGGGRNTEAFF.

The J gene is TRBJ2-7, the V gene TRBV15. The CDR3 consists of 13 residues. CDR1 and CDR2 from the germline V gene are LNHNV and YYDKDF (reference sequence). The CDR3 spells CATSRERTYEQYF.

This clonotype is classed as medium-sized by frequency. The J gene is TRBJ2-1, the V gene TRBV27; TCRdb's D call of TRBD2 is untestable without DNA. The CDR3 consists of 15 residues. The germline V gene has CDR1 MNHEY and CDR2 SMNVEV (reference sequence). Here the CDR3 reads CASRRAGQNYNEQFF.

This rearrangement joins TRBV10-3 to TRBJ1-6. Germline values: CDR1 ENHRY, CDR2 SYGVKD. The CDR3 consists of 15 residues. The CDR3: CAISESSEKNSPLHF.

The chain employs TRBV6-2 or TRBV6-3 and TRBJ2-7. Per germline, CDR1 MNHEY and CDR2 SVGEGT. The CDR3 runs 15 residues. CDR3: CASSYLFPSSYEQYF.

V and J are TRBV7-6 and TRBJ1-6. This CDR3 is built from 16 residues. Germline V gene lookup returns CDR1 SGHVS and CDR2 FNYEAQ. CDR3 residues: CASSTDASGSGSPLHF.

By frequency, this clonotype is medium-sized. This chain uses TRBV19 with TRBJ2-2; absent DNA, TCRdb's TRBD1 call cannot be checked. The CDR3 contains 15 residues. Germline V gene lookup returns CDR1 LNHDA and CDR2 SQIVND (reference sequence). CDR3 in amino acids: CASSPDRVRTGELFF.

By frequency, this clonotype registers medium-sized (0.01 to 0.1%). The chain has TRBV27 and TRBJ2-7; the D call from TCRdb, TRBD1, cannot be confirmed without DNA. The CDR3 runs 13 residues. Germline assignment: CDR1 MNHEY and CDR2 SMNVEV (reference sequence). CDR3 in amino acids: CASGTGYLREQYF.

The CDR3 region is CASSFLDRTNIQYF. The V and J genes are TRBV5-6 and TRBJ2-4; TCRdb picks TRBD1, but there is no DNA to check that call. This CDR3 contains 14 residues. Germline CDR1 SGHDT, CDR2 YYEEEE.

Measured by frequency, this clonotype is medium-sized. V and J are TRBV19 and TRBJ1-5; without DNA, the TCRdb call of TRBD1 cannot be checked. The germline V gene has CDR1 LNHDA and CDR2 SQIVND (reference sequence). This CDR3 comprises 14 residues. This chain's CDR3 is CASSLGAGRRPQHF.

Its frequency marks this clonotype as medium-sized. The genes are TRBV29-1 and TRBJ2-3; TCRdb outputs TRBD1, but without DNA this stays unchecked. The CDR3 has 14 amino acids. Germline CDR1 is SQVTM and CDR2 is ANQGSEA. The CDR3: CSVAGTTSTDTQYF.